This T cell receptor beta chain was obtained from a study of shared clonotypes between healthy human individuals. Study in general: The donor group consisted of a couple of women and a few men, aged 18 to 49.

Study outcomes and limitations: Of the naive CD4 clonotypes, about 5% were shared across several donors. A reduction in generation probabilities was seen for non-shared clonotypes relative to those shared by all four donors.

Splitting of CD4+ cells produced CD45RA+ naive and CD45RA-negative memory subsets. The method was immunoSEQ multiplex PCR; TCRdb's version includes in-frame clones alone and lacks a portion of them. Of 1 million to 1.3 million clones listed, about four fifths were seen once; the top ten hold 0.5% to 0.65%. As regards this clone: The antigen remains undetermined.

Germline CDR1 is SGHNT and CDR2 is YYREEE (reference sequence). The junction had 8 bases not matched to a gene; V was cut back by 4 bases and J by 3 bases. There are 15 residues in the CDR3. This sequence was found in a man aged 18 to 29 in good health. Some clones in this sample may be carry-over from other donors' samples. V gene TRBV5-4 combines with J gene TRBJ2-3, with 7 positions matching TRBD2. Sequenced sample: memory CD4+ T cells from PBMCs. Subset of the sample: CD45RA-negative fraction. DNA of the CDR3: TGTGCCAGCAGCCCGCAGGGCGGGAGAACAGATACGCAGTATTTT. Its protein is CASSPQGGRTDTQYF.